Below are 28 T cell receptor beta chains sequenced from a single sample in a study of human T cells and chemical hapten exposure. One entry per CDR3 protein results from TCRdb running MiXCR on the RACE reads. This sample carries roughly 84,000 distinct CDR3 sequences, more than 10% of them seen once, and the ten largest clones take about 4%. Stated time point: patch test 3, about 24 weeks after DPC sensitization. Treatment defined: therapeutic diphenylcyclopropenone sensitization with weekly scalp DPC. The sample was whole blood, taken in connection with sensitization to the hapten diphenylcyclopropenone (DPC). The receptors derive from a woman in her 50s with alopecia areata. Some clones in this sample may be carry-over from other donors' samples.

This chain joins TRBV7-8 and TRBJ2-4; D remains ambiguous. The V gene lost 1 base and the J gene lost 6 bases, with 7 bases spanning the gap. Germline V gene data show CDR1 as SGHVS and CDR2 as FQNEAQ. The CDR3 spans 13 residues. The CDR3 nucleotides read TGTGCCAGCAGCTTAGGAGCAGGAAACATTCAGTACTTC. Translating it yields CASSLGAGNIQYF.

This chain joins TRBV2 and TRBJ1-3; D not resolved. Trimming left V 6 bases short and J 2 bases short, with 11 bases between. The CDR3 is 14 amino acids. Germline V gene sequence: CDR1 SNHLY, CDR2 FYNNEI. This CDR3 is CASREDPAGNTIYF. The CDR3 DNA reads TGTGCCAGCAGAGAGGACCCTGCTGGAAACACCATATATTTT.

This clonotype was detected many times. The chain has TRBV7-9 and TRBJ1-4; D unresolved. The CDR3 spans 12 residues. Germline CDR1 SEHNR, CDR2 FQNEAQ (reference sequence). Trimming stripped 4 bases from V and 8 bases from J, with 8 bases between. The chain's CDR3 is CASSSNWEKLFF. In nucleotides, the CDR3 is TGTGCCAGCAGCTCCAACTGGGAAAAACTGTTTTTT.

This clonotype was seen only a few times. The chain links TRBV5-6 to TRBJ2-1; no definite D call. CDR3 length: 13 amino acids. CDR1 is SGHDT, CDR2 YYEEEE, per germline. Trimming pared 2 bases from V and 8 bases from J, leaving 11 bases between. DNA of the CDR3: TGTGCCAGCAGCTTTGCCCCTCAGGATGAGCAGTTCTTC. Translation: CASSFAPQDEQFF. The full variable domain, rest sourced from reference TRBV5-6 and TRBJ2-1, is DAGVTQSPTHLIKTRGQQVTLRCSPKSGHDTVSWYQQALGQGPQFIFQYYEEEERQRGNFPDRFSGHQFPNYSSELNVNALLLGDSALYLCASSFAPQDEQFFGPGTRLTVL.

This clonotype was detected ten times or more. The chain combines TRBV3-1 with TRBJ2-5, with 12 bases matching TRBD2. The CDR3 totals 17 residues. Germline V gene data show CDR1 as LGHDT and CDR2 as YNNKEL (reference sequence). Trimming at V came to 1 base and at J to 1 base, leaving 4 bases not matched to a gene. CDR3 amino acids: CASSQGGTSGRQETQYF. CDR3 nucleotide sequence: TGTGCCAGCAGCCAAGGTGGGACTAGCGGGCGCCAAGAGACCCAGTACTTC.

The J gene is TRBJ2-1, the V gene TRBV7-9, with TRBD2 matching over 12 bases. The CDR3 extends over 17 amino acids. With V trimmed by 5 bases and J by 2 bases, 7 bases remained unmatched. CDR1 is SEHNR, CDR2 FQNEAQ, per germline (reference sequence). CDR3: CASSPTSGRLTYNEQFF. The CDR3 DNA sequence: TGTGCCAGCAGCCCTACTAGCGGGAGGCTCACCTACAATGAGCAGTTCTTC.

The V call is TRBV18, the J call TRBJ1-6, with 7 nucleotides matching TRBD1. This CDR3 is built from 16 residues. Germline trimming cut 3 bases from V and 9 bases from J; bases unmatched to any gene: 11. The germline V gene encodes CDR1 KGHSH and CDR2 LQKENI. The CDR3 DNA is TGTGCCAGCTCACCGCCGTCCGGACAGGCCTTTTCACCCCTCCACTTT. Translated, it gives CASSPPSGQAFSPLHF.

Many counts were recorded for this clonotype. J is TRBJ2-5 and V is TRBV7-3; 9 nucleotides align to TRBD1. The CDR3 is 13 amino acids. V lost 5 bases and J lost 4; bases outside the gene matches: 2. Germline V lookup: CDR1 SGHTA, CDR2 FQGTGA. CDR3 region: CASSVTGGETQYF. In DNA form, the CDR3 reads TGTGCCAGCAGCGTGACAGGGGGAGAGACCCAGTACTTC.

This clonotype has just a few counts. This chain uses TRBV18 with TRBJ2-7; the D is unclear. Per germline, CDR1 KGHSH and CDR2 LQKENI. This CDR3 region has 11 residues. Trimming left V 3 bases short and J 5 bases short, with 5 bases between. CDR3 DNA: TGTGCCAGCTCACCGTCAAACGAGCAGTACTTC. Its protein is CASSPSNEQYF. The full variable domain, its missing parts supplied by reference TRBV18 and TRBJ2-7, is NAGVMQNPRHLVRRRGQEARLRCSPMKGHSHVYWYRQLPEEGLKFMVYLQKENIIDESGMPKERFSAEFPKEGPSILRIQQVVRGDSAAYFCASSPSNEQYFGPGTRLTVT.

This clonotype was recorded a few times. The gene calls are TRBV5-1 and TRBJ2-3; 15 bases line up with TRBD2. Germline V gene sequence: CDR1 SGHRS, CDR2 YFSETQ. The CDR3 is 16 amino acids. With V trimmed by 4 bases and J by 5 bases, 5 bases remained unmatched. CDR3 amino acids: CASSRLGLAGGDTQYF. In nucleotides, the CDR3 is TGCGCCAGCAGCAGACTGGGACTAGCGGGAGGAGATACGCAGTATTTT.

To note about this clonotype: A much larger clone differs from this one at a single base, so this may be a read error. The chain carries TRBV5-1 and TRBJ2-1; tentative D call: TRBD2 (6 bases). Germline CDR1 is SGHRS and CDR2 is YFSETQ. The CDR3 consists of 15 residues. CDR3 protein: CASSPRGASFNEQFF. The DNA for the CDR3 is TGCGCCAGCAGCCCGCGGGGCGCGTCCTTCAATGAGCAGTTCTTC.

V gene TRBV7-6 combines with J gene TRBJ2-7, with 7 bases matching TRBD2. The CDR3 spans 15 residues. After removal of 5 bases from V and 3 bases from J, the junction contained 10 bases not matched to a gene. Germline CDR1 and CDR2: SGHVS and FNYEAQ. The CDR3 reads CASSEESSGDYEQYF. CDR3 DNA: TGTGCCAGCAGCGAGGAGTCAAGCGGGGACTACGAGCAGTACTTC.

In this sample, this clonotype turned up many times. This chain's CDR3 is CASSVGAGRSYNEQFF. In DNA form, the CDR3 reads TGTGCCAGCAGCGTAGGAGCGGGAAGGTCCTACAATGAGCAGTTCTTC. This chain joins TRBV9 and TRBJ2-1; 7 bases match TRBD2. Germline lookup yields CDR1 SGDLS and CDR2 YYNGEE. V lost 0 bases, J lost 1 base, and 4 bases stayed unmatched. This CDR3 has 16 residues.

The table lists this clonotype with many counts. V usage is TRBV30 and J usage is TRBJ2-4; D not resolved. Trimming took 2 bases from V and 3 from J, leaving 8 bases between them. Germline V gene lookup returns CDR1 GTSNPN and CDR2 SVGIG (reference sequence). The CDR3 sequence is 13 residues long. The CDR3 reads CAWSPDSKNIQYF. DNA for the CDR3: TGTGCCTGGAGTCCGGATAGCAAAAACATTCAGTACTTC.

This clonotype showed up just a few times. The CDR3 DNA sequence: TGTGCCAGCAGCGTTGAACGAACTGGAAACACCATATATTTT. Its translation: CASSVERTGNTIYF. The rearrangement uses TRBV3-1 and TRBJ1-3; D remains ambiguous. V was cut by 5 bases and J by 2 bases, with 10 bases left in between. CDR3 length: 14 residues. Germline V gives CDR1 LGHDT, CDR2 YNNKEL (reference sequence).

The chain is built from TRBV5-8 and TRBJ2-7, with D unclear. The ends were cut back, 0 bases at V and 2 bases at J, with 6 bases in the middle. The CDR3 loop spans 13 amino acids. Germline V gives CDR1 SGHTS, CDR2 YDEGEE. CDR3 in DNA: TGTGCCAGCAGCTTGGTCCTTACCTACGAGCAGTACTTC. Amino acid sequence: CASSLVLTYEQYF.

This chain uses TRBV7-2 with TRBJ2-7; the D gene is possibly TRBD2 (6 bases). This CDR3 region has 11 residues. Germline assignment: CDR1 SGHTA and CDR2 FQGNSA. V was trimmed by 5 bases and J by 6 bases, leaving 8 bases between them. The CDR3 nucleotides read TGTGCCAGCAGCCGGGGGTCCGAGCAGTACTTC. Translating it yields CASSRGSEQYF.

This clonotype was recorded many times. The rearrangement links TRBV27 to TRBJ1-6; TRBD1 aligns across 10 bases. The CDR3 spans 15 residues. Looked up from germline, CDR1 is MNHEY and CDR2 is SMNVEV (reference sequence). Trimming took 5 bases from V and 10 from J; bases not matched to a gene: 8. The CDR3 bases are TGTGCCAGCAGTCCCGGGACAGGGGTGGGGTCACCCCTCCACTTT. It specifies CASSPGTGVGSPLHF.

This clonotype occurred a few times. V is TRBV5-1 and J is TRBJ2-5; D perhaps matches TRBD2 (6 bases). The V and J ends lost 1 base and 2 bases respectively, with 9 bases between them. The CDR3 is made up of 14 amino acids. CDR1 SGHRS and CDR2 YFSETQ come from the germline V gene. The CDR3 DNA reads TGCGCCAGCAGCTTGACTAGCATACAAGAGACCCAGTACTTC. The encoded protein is CASSLTSIQETQYF.

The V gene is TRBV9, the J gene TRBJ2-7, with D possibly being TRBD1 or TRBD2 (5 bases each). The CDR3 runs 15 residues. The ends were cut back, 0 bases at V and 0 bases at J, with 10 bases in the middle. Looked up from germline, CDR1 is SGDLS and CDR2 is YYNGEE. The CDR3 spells CASSVEGTVSYEQYF. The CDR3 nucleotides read TGTGCCAGCAGCGTAGAAGGGACGGTCTCCTACGAGCAGTACTTC.

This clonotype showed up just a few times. For the CDR3, the DNA is TGTGCCAGCAAGAATCTTTCGGGGGAGCAGTACTTC. It is translated as CASKNLSGEQYF. V and J are TRBV6-2 or TRBV6-3 and TRBJ2-7; a possible D gene is TRBD2 (5 bases). V was shortened by 7 bases and J by 7 bases, with 14 bases between the two germline ends. The germline V gene encodes CDR1 MNHEY and CDR2 SVGEGT. This CDR3 comprises 12 residues.

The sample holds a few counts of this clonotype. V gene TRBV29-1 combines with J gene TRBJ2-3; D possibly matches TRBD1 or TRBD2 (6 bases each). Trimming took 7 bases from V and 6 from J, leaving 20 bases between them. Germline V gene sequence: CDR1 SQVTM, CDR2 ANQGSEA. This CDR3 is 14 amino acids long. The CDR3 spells CSARVGGFRDTQYF. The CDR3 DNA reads TGCAGCGCCCGAGTGGGGGGCTTCAGGGATACGCAGTATTTT.

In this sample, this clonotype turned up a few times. The CDR3 protein is CASSLEVVSGELFF. CDR3 bases: TGTGCCAGCAGCTTAGAGGTAGTCTCCGGGGAGCTGTTTTTT. This chain links TRBV7-9 with TRBJ2-2; D unclear. The V end lost 1 base, the J end lost 6 bases, and 9 bases lay between the germline ends. This CDR3 is built from 14 residues. Germline CDR1 SEHNR, CDR2 FQNEAQ (reference sequence).

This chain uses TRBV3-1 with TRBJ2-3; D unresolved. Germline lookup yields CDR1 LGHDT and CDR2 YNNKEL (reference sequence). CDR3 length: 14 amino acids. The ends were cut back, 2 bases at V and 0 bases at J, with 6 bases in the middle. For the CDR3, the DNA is TGTGCCAGCAGCCAACCTCCCAGCACAGATACGCAGTATTTT. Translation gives CASSQPPSTDTQYF.

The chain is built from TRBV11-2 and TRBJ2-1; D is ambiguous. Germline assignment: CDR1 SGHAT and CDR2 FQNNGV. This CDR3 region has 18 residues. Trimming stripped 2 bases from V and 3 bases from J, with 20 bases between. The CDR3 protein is CASSLKPGPPGYYNEQFF. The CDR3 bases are TGTGCCAGCAGCTTAAAGCCCGGACCCCCCGGTTACTACAATGAGCAGTTCTTC.

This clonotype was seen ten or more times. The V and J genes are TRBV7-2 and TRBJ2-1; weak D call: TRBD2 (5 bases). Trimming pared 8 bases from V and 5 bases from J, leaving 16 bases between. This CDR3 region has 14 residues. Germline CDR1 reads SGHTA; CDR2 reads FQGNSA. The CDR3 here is CASGMRSGHNEQFF. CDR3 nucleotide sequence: TGTGCCAGCGGGATGCGGAGCGGACACAATGAGCAGTTCTTC.

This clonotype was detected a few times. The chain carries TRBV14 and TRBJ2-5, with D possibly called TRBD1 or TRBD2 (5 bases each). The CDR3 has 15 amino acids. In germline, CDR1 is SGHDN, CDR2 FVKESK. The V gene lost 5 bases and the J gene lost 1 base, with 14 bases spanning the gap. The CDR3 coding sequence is TGTGCCAGCAGCTCCGGGACCCGCCTCCAAGAGACCCAGTACTTC. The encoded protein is CASSSGTRLQETQYF.

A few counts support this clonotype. CDR3 residues: CASSLAGGTPDTQYF. The CDR3 nucleotides read TGTGCCAGCAGCTTAGCGGGAGGGACTCCGGATACGCAGTATTTT. The V call is TRBV11-2, the J call TRBJ2-3, with 8 bases identical to TRBD2. CDR1 and CDR2 (germline): SGHAT, FQNNGV. The CDR3 runs 15 residues. V was clipped by 1 base and J by 6 bases; unmatched bases: 6.